This record concerns one TCR beta chain sequence. The data stem from a study of blood T cells in healthy people across ages. The use of a sample-barcoded 5' primer and a J-beta primer mix characterized a second PCR of roughly 6 to 12 cycles. TCRdb independently ran MiXCR on the 5' RACE reads; one entry per CDR3 protein. Of hundreds of thousands of distinct CDR3 sequences listed, 50% to 60% are singletons. Germline CDR1 SQVTM, CDR2 ANQGSEA. The CDR3 runs 12 residues. V lost 7 bases to trimming and J lost 3 bases; unmatched junction nucleotides: 5. The gene calls are TRBV29-1 and TRBJ1-2, with TRBD1 identical over 7 bases. This sequence originates from a man in his 60s in good health. Sample: blood. This CDR3 reads CSAGDSDYGYTF. The CDR3 DNA follows: TGCAGCGCTGGGGACAGCGACTATGGCTACACCTTC.